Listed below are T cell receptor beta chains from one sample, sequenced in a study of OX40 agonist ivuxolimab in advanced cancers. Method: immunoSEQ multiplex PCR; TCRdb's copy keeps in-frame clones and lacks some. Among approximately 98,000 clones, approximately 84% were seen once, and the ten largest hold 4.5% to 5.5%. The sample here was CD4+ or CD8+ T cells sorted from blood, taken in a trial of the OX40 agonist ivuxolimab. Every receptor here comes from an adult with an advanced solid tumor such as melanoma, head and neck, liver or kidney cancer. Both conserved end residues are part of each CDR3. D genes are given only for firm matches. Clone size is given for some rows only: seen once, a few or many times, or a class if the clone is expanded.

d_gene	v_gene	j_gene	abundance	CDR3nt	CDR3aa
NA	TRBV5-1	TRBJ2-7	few	TGCGCCAGCAGCTTGGATCCGGGGGGCGGAAACGAGCAGTACTTC	CASSLDPGGGNEQYF
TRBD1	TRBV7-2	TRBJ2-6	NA	TGTGCCAGCAGCTTAGACGGGACAGGGGTATTGGGGGCCAACGTCCTGACTTTC	CASSLDGTGVLGANVLTF
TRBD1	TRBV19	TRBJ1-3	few	TGTGCCAGTAGTGTAACAGGGGATAGTAACACCATATATTTT	CASSVTGDSNTIYF
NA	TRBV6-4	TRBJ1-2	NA	TGTGCCAGCAGTGACGGCACAGGCGGTTATGGCTACACCTTC	CASSDGTGGYGYTF
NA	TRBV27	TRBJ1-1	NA	TGTGCCAGCAGTTTGTTACAGGTTGGGGGGACTGAAGCTTTCTTT	CASSLLQVGGTEAFF
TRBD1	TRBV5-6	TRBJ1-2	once	TGTGCCAGCAGCTTGGCCGGACAGGGGGCAGGCTATGGCTACACCTTC	CASSLAGQGAGYGYTF
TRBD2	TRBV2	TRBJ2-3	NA	TGTGCCAGCAGCGCGACTAGCGGGAGCTCAGATACGCAGTATTTT	CASSATSGSSDTQYF
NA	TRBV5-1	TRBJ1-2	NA	TGCGCCAGCAGCTTGGTAACTGCGGGGGAGGATGGCTACACCTTC	CASSLVTAGEDGYTF
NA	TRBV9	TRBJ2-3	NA	TGTGCCAGCAGCCTCGGGGTGGCGGACTCCGATACGCAGTATTTT	CASSLGVADSDTQYF
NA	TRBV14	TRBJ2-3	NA	TGTGCCAGCAGCCAAGTTCGGCGGGGCACAGATACGCAGTATTTT	CASSQVRRGTDTQYF
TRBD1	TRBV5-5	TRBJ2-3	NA	TGTGCCAGCAGCTTGGGACAGGGGTACAGAGATACGCAGTATTTT	CASSLGQGYRDTQYF
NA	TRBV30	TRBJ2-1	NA	TGTGCCTGGAGTGTACGGGGTTCCTACAATGAGCAGTTCTTC	CAWSVRGSYNEQFF
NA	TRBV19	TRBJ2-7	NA	TGTGCCAGTAGTGACCGGTGGGGCTACGAGCAGTACTTC	CASSDRWGYEQYF
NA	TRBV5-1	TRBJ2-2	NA	TGCGCCAGTAGCAGTGGGACACTTAACACCGGGGAGCTGTTTTTT	CASSSGTLNTGELFF
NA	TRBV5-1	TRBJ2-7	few	TGCGCCAGCAGCTCCCTGACTAGCTCCTACGAGCAGTACTTC	CASSSLTSSYEQYF
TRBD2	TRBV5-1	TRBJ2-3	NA	TGCGCCAGCAGCTCATCGACTAGCGGGGTGACAGATACGCAGTATTTT	CASSSSTSGVTDTQYF
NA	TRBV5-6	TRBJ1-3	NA	TGTGCCAGCAGCTTAGGATCTGGAAACACCATATATTTT	CASSLGSGNTIYF
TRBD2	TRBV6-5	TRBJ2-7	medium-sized	TGTGCCAGCAGTTCTAGCGGAGTCTACGAGCAGTACTTC	CASSSSGVYEQYF
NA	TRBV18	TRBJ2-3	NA	TGTGCCAGCTCACCTGGACCTCAATCAGATACGCAGTATTTT	CASSPGPQSDTQYF
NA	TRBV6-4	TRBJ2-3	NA	TGTGCCAGCAGTGAGAGCTACGGCACAGATACGCAGTATTTT	CASSESYGTDTQYF
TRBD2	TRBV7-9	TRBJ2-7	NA	TGTGCCAGCAGCGCCTGGGGTGGCGGAGCGGGAAACGAGCAGTACTTC	CASSAWGGGAGNEQYF
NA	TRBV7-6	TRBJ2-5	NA	TGTGCCAGCAGCTTTCGTAGCGAACGGGAGACCCAGTACTTC	CASSFRSERETQYF
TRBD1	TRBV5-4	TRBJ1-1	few	TGTGCCAGCAGTTATGGGACAGGGGGTAAAACTGAAGCTTTCTTT	CASSYGTGGKTEAFF
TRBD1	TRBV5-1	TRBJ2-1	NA	TGCGCCAGCAGCTTCTTTAGAGGGGGCGGTCCCCTGGGGAATGAGCAGTTCTTC	CASSFFRGGGPLGNEQFF
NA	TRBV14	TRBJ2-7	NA	TGTGCCAGCAGCCAAGATTACTACGAGCAGTACTTC	CASSQDYYEQYF
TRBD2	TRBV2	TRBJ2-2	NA	TGTGCCAGCAGTGAAACCCTTCGAAAGCGGGAAATATTCACCGGGGAGCTGTTTTTT	CASSETLRKREIFTGELFF
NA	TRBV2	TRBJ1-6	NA	TGTGCCAGCAGTGAACTGTTGATGGGACCGGGCGATTCACCCCTCCACTTT	CASSELLMGPGDSPLHF
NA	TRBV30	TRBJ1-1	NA	TGTGCCTGGAGTGCCGGGGGCACTGAAGCTTTCTTT	CAWSAGGTEAFF
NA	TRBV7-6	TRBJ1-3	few	TGTGCCAGCAGTACGACAGGCAGAAACTCTGGAAACACCATATATTTT	CASSTTGRNSGNTIYF
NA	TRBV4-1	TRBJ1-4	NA	TGCGCCAGCAGCGTGCTCGACAGGTTCGAAAAACTGTTTTTT	CASSVLDRFEKLFF
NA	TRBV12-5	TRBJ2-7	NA	TGTGCTAGTCGGGGGTCTAGGTTCTCCTACGAGCAGTACTTC	CASRGSRFSYEQYF
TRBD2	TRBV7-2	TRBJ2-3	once	TGTGCCAGCGCCAGGGGCGGGGGGGCTAGCACAGATACGCAGTATTTT	CASARGGGASTDTQYF
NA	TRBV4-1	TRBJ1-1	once	TGCGCCAGCAGCCAAGTAGGACAGCGGAACACTGAAGCTTTCTTT	CASSQVGQRNTEAFF
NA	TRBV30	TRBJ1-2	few	TGTGCCTGCGACAAGTCTAACTATGGCTACACCTTC	CACDKSNYGYTF
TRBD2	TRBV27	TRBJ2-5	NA	TGTGCCAGCGGATACCCGGAGGGGACTAGCGGCACCCAAGAGACCCAGTACTTC	CASGYPEGTSGTQETQYF